This entry features one TCR beta chain sequence. Its cognate antigen is unknown. The sample comes from a study of STAT3 mutations in large granular lymphocyte leukemia. The study, taken as a whole, reports: In T-cell large granular lymphocyte leukemia, about half of patients showed multiple immunodominant subclonotypes. Suggested: STAT3 mutation was not the ancestral event for these clonal expansions.

Trimming took 3 bases from V and 4 from J; bases not matched to a gene: 4. Germline V gene data show CDR1 as LGHNA and CDR2 as YSLEER. This CDR3 is 17 amino acids long. Assay used: immunoSEQ multiplex PCR; TCRdb lists only in-frame clones, some missing. The repertoire holds around 12,000 clones, with roughly 80% as singletons. The genes are TRBV4-3 and TRBJ2-3; the match to TRBD2 covers 16 bases. The TCR was taken from a man aged 55 to 70 with T-cell large granular lymphocyte leukemia. Some clones in this sample may be carry-over from other donors' samples. The sequenced material came from peripheral blood mononuclear cells. CDR3 sequence: CASSQGLAGGWADTQYF. CDR3 nucleotide sequence: TGCGCCAGCAGCCAGGGACTAGCGGGAGGGTGGGCAGATACGCAGTATTTT.